Sequencing of this T cell receptor (beta chain) was carried out in a study of blood T cell repertoires in COVID-19 (TCRdb year 2020). The study in broad terms: Samples from collaborators originated in the United States, Italy and Spain and spanned both the acute and convalescent phases of COVID-19. Where HLA class I and class II types were available, the types were taken from metadata supplied by the sample provider, not from assay-based typing. Samples came from the ongoing ImmuneRACE study (first 160 participants) plus 1,254 subjects from 6 global collaborators. Nearly every sample came with metadata listing a de-identified subject ID, COVID-19 status, age in years and sex. The repertoires were released in a freely available public database intended as a resource for research on the immune response to SARS-CoV-2. The dataset comprised deeply sampled blood TCRbeta repertoires from subjects exposed to, actively infected with, or recovered from COVID-19. The material from the prospective study consisted of cDNA or gDNA derived from T cells, B-cell-depleted T cells, or PBMCs. The investigation overall reported the following: How much clinical and demographic metadata was included differed by source and by participant, and the metadata was provided uncurated.

The immunoSEQ Assay, a bias-controlled multiplex PCR, was used to amplify TCRbeta CDR3 regions from genomic DNA. Turning to the authors' computational methods: Nucleated cell counts per sample were estimated from amplification of reference gene primers within the assay. To quantify the absolute abundance of each unique TCRbeta CDR3 rearrangement, sequence reads were collapsed and filtered. For each sample, productive Simpson clonality was calculated as the square root of Simpson's diversity index across productive rearrangements. What TCRdb holds here is the immuneACCESS table cut down to in-frame rearrangements. Part of the clones is not present; checked against another copy, under half of the missing clones reflect an unresolved V gene, and the others are unexplained. V and J calls and clone size follow that table, whereas D and trimming were derived from the DNA. The sample includes 95,000 to 110,000 clones, with around 83% observed a single time. The biggest ten clones account for 4.3% of the sample.

Collaborating institutions collected whole blood in K2EDTA tubes following their own protocols. For TCRbeta analysis, collaborator samples were shipped as frozen whole blood, as isolated PBMCs, or as DNA extracted from either sample type. For this clone: The target of this receptor is not known. It has no much larger one-base neighbor in the sample; base qualities were not kept.

Sequenced material: peripheral blood. The TCR was taken from a man between 65 and 79 years old with acute or convalescent COVID-19.

The DNA is TGTGCCAGCAGCTTGAGACTTGACAGGCTTAACACTGAAGCTTTCTTT. Protein translation: CASSLRLDRLNTEAFF. The sequence links TRBV5-5 to TRBJ1-1, with TRBD1 perhaps the D gene, on 6 matching bases. The CDR3 holds 16 amino acids from the cysteine to the phenylalanine. Only the CDR3 portion is preserved as DNA: 48 bases, with reading frame beginning at the first base. CDR1 and CDR2 (SGHKS, YYEKEE) derive from the germline V gene (reference sequence). V is shortened by 1 base, J by 2 bases, and the region joining them spans 15 bases.